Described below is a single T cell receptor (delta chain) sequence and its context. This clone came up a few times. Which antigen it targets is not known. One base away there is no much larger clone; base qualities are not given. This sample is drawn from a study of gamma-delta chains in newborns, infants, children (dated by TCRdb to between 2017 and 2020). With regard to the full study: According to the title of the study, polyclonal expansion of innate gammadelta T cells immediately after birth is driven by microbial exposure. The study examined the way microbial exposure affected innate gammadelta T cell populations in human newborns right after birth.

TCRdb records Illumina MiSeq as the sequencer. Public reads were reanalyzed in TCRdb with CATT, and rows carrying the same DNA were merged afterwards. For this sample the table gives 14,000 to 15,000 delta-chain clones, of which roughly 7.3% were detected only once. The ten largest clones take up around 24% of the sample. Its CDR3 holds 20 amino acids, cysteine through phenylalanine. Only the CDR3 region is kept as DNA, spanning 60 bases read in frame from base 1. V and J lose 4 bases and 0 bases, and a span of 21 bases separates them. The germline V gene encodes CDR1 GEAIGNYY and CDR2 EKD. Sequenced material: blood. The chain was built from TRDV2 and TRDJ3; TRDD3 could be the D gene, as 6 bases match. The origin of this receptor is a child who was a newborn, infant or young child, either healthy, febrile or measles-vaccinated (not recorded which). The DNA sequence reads TGTGCCTGTGATGCGATTCTGGGGAATCCAAGCTCCTGGGACACCCGACAGATGTTTTTC. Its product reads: CACDAILGNPSSWDTRQMFF.